This passage covers 28 T cell receptor beta chains from one sample sequenced in a study of blood T cell repertoires in COVID-19. Generated by immunoSEQ multiplex PCR, the TCRdb table keeps only in-frame clones and is missing some. This table has roughly 79,000 clones, around 80% appearing once. Source material: peripheral blood. The receptors shown here come from a human donor in a cohort sampled during active COVID-19.

In this sample, this clone turned up a few times. This chain uses TRBV10-1 with TRBJ2-7, with D possibly matching TRBD1 (5 bases). The CDR3 is made up of 13 amino acids. Germline CDR1 is WNHNN and CDR2 is SYGVQD (reference sequence). The V end was cut by 4 bases, the J end by 4 bases, with 11 bases between. The CDR3 loop reads CASSAGSGYEQYF. The CDR3 DNA follows: TGCGCCAGCAGTGCAGGGTCCGGATACGAGCAGTACTTC.

V usage is TRBV19 and J usage is TRBJ1-1; tentative D call: TRBD1 (6 bases). The germline V gene has CDR1 LNHDA and CDR2 SQIVND (reference sequence). The CDR3 length is 15 residues. V lost 1 base to trimming and J lost 4 bases, with 13 bases between them. As DNA, the CDR3 is TGTGCCAGTAGTATAGGTTGGGGGCGGTTCACTGAAGCTTTCTTT. It encodes CASSIGWGRFTEAFF.

The rearrangement joins TRBV11-3 to TRBJ2-3, with D possibly TRBD2 on 5 matching bases. The CDR3 is made up of 14 amino acids. Germline V lookup: CDR1 SGHNT, CDR2 YENEEA. Trimming shortened V by 4 bases and J by 2 bases, and 10 bases separated the two germline ends. CDR3 loop: CASSYGVSTDTQYF. The CDR3 DNA is TGTGCCAGCAGCTACGGGGTTTCCACAGATACGCAGTATTTT. The full variable domain, its missing parts supplied by reference TRBV11-3 and TRBJ2-3, is EAGVVQSPRYKIIEKKQPVAFWCNPISGHNTLYWYLQNLGQGPELLIRYENEEAVDDSQLPKDRFSAERLKGVDSTLKIQPAELGDSAVYLCASSYGVSTDTQYFGPGTRLTVL.

The rearrangement uses TRBV7-9 and TRBJ2-7; the match to TRBD1 covers 9 bases. Germline V gene sequence: CDR1 SEHNR, CDR2 FQNEAQ (reference sequence). CDR3 length: 14 residues. Germline trimming cut 4 bases from V and 2 bases from J; bases unmatched to any gene: 3. The CDR3 loop is CASSSTGGPYEQYF. The CDR3, as DNA: TGTGCCAGCAGCTCCACAGGGGGCCCCTACGAGCAGTACTTC.

The chain is built from TRBV6-6 and TRBJ2-3, with TRBD2 matching 7 bases. Germline CDR1 and CDR2: MNHNY and SVGAGI (reference sequence). The CDR3 is 14 amino acids. J lost 1 base, V lost 6 bases, and 4 bases had no gene match. CDR3 amino acids: CASRGLVGTDTQYF. The CDR3 nucleotides read TGTGCCAGCAGAGGACTAGTGGGCACAGATACGCAGTATTTT.

The gene calls are TRBV7-8 and TRBJ2-5, with D maybe TRBD2 (5 bases). CDR1 is SGHVS, CDR2 FQNEAQ, per germline. V lost 8 bases, J lost 2 bases, and 15 bases lay in between. CDR3 size: 14 residues. The CDR3: CASPSVPGQETQYF. CDR3 in DNA: TGTGCCAGCCCGTCAGTGCCGGGGCAAGAGACCCAGTACTTC.

This clone has only one observation. Written as DNA, the CDR3 is TGCGCCAGCAGTGAAGAACAGGGCTATGGCTACACCTTC. This sequence encodes CASSEEQGYGYTF. The chain recombines TRBV10-2 with TRBJ1-2, with D perhaps TRBD1 (6 bases). CDR1 is WSHSY, CDR2 SAAADI, per germline. The CDR3 loop spans 13 amino acids. Between the trimmed V and J ends, which lost 3 bases and 4 bases, there was a span of 9 bases.

In its sample, this clone was seen a few times. V usage is TRBV24-1 and J usage is TRBJ2-7; D unresolved. Germline V lookup: CDR1 KGHDR, CDR2 SFDVKD. CDR3 length equals 12 residues. Trimming removed 9 bases at V and 4 bases at J, with 12 bases between. The CDR3: CATPVPSYEQYF. CDR3 in DNA: TGTGCCACCCCAGTTCCCTCATACGAGCAGTACTTC.

The chain couples TRBV6-2 or TRBV6-3 to TRBJ1-2; 11 nucleotides line up with TRBD1. This CDR3 region has 14 residues. V was clipped by 6 bases and J by 8 bases; unmatched bases: 8. The germline CDR1 and CDR2 sequences are MNHEY and SVGEGT. The CDR3, as DNA: TGTGCCAGCAGCCTCACACGGACAGGGGGCGGCTACACCTTC. Amino acid sequence: CASSLTRTGGGYTF.

This chain joins TRBV6-6 and TRBJ2-7, with TRBD1 matching over 8 bases. The trim removed 8 bases at V and 2 bases at J, leaving 5 bases unmatched. CDR3 size: 13 residues. Germline V gene data show CDR1 as MNHNY and CDR2 as SVGAGI (reference sequence). The CDR3 DNA reads TGTGCCAGCGGACAGGGAGTTACCTACGAGCAGTACTTC. It translates to CASGQGVTYEQYF.

The chain has TRBV29-1 and TRBJ2-7; 7 bases fit TRBD1. The germline CDR1 and CDR2 sequences are SQVTM and ANQGSEA. The junction had 7 bases not matched to a gene; V was cut back by 4 bases and J by 4 bases. The CDR3 spans 13 residues. The CDR3 reads CSVVPQGKYEQYF. CDR3 coding DNA: TGCAGCGTTGTTCCACAGGGGAAGTACGAGCAGTACTTC.

This chain uses TRBV2 with TRBJ1-1; maybe TRBD1 (6 bases). V was pared by 10 bases and J by 3 bases, with 18 bases between. This CDR3 spans 14 amino acids. Germline V gene lookup returns CDR1 SNHLY and CDR2 FYNNEI. CDR3: CANNRGRGDTEAFF. The CDR3 DNA reads as TGTGCCAATAACCGCGGGAGGGGGGACACTGAAGCTTTCTTT. The entire variable domain, with the rest obtained from reference TRBV2 and TRBJ1-1, is as follows: EPEVTQTPSHQVTQMGQEVILRCVPISNHLYFYWYRQILGQKVEFLVSFYNNEISEKSEIFDDQFSVERPDGSNFTLKIRSTKLEDSAMYFCANNRGRGDTEAFFGQGTRLTVV.

The rearrangement joins TRBV15 to TRBJ2-7; 9 bases are a match to TRBD2. This CDR3 has 16 amino acids. CDR1 and CDR2 from the germline V gene are LNHNV and YYDKDF (reference sequence). Trimming cost V 1 base and J 3 bases; bases outside gene matches: 7. The CDR3 region has the DNA TGTGCCACCAGCAGAGCCTCCGGGACTAGCCGCTACGAGCAGTACTTC. Translation gives CATSRASGTSRYEQYF.

V usage is TRBV6-7 and J usage is TRBJ1-2; no reliable D call. TRBV6-7 belongs to the ORF category, with a function that is uncertain. V was shortened by 8 bases and J by 8 bases, with 6 bases between the two germline ends. The CDR3 is 9 residues long. Here the CDR3 reads CASWEGYTF. CDR3 bases: TGTGCCAGCTGGGAGGGCTACACCTTC.

The rearrangement joins TRBV7-2 to TRBJ2-5; 8 bases fit TRBD2. The V segment lost 2 bases and the J segment 10 bases; nucleotides outside the gene matches: 9. Germline-derived CDR1 and CDR2 are SGHTA and FQGNSA. This CDR3 has 14 amino acids. The CDR3 loop reads CASSLLLAGEDQYF. The CDR3 DNA is TGTGCCAGCAGCTTACTCCTAGCGGGTGAGGACCAGTACTTC.

The gene calls are TRBV7-2 and TRBJ1-6; 7 nucleotides align to TRBD1. Germline CDR1 is SGHTA and CDR2 is FQGNSA. CDR3 length equals 14 residues. Trimming cost V 5 bases and J 10 bases; bases outside gene matches: 8. The CDR3 loop is CASSPGQPSSPLHF. The CDR3, as DNA: TGTGCCAGCAGCCCGGGACAGCCTAGCTCACCCCTCCACTTT.

The gene calls are TRBV5-1 and TRBJ2-1, with 9 nucleotides matching TRBD2. Germline V lookup: CDR1 SGHRS, CDR2 YFSETQ. The CDR3 spans 15 residues. Trimming at V came to 0 bases and at J to 4 bases, leaving 2 bases not matched to a gene. The DNA of the CDR3 is TGCGCCAGCAGCTTGGGGCTAGCGGGGTACAATGAGCAGTTCTTC. Protein product: CASSLGLAGYNEQFF.

The rearrangement joins TRBV6-1 to TRBJ1-1; TRBD1 aligns across 10 bases. The ends lost 4 bases at V and 3 bases at J; junction bases unmatched: 8. Germline CDR1 MNHNS, CDR2 SASEGT. The CDR3 loop spans 16 amino acids. CDR3 loop: CASSGRDRGPHTEAFF. CDR3 DNA sequence: TGTGCCAGCAGTGGAAGGGACAGGGGACCTCACACTGAAGCTTTCTTT.

V is TRBV10-3 and J is TRBJ1-2; perhaps TRBD1 as D (5 bases). The ends were cut back, 0 bases at V and 1 base at J, with 12 bases in the middle. In germline, CDR1 is ENHRY, CDR2 SYGVKD. The CDR3 is 16 amino acids. The CDR3 DNA follows: TGTGCCATCAGTGAGTCAAGGGGAGGAGGTAACTATGGCTACACCTTC. Translated: CAISESRGGGNYGYTF.

The chain has TRBV18 and TRBJ2-5; D call uncertain. V shed 2 bases and J shed 7 bases, with 17 bases lying between them. The CDR3 contains 15 residues. Germline CDR1 and CDR2: KGHSH and LQKENI. The CDR3 reads CASSPNTGPPVTQYF. The CDR3 DNA sequence: TGTGCCAGCTCACCAAATACTGGGCCCCCAGTGACCCAGTACTTC.

The J gene is TRBJ2-7, the V gene TRBV11-2, with D tentatively TRBD2 (5 bases). Trimming stripped 0 bases from V and 4 bases from J, with 13 bases between. CDR1 is SGHAT and CDR2 is FQNNGV in the germline V gene. The CDR3 has 15 amino acids. The CDR3 nucleotides are TGTGCCAGCAGCTTAGATACGGAAGCGGTTTACGAGCAGTACTTC. Protein sequence: CASSLDTEAVYEQYF.

CDR3: CASRSTSGTGRLAPLHF. CDR3 in DNA: TGTGCCAGCAGATCTACATCCGGGACAGGACGCCTTGCGCCCCTCCACTTT. The chain employs TRBV7-9 and TRBJ1-6; 8 bases map to TRBD1. Germline V gene lookup returns CDR1 SEHNR and CDR2 FQNEAQ (reference sequence). The CDR3 extends over 17 amino acids. V trimming: 6 bases; J trimming: 13 bases; junction bases outside the gene matches: 20.

The J gene is TRBJ2-7, the V gene TRBV29-1; a possible D gene is TRBD2 (5 bases). Germline V gene lookup returns CDR1 SQVTM and CDR2 ANQGSEA. The CDR3 consists of 10 residues. V was clipped by 5 bases and J by 6 bases, with 8 bases between them. The CDR3 bases are TGCAGCGTTTCGGGGATCGAGCAGTACTTC. It codes for CSVSGIEQYF.

The chain is built from TRBV14 and TRBJ1-1; D not certain. The CDR3 consists of 15 residues. V lost 0 bases to trimming and J lost 0 bases, with 8 bases between them. Per the germline V gene, CDR1 is SGHDN and CDR2 is FVKESK. The CDR3 region is CASSQDTRLNTEAFF. The CDR3 region has the DNA TGTGCCAGCAGCCAAGATACGAGATTGAACACTGAAGCTTTCTTT.

The V and J genes are TRBV28 and TRBJ2-1, with D tentatively TRBD2 (6 bases). This CDR3 is built from 11 residues. Trimming stripped 7 bases from V and 7 bases from J, with 8 bases between. Germline CDR1 is MDHEN and CDR2 is SYDVKM. CDR3 nucleotides: TGTGCCAGCAACGGGAGAAATGAGCAGTTCTTC. Its protein product is CASNGRNEQFF.

This chain joins TRBV3-1 (or the pseudogene TRBV3-2) and TRBJ2-1, with TRBD2 matching 7 bases. The CDR3 loop spans 16 amino acids. Looked up from germline, CDR1 is LGHDT and CDR2 is YNNKEL (reference sequence). The junction had 8 bases not matched to a gene; V was cut back by 4 bases and J by 2 bases. CDR3 nucleotide sequence: TGTGCCAGCAGCCCCCCCGGACTAGTCCCCTACAATGAGCAGTTCTTC. Its protein product is CASSPPGLVPYNEQFF.

This clone was counted once. The J gene is TRBJ2-7, the V gene TRBV5-8; the D is unclear. The CDR3 consists of 14 residues. The V end was cut by 2 bases, the J end by 1 base, with 10 bases between. Germline CDR1 SGHTS, CDR2 YDEGEE. The CDR3 DNA follows: TGTGCCAGCAGCTTCGTGTCGTCTTCCTACGAGCAGTACTTC. It translates to CASSFVSSSYEQYF.

The rearrangement links TRBV28 to TRBJ2-7; no firm D call. V lost 3 bases and J lost 2, with 5 bases in between. CDR1 and CDR2 from the germline V gene are MDHEN and SYDVKM. CDR3 length: 12 residues. This chain's CDR3 is CASSFLAYEQYF. DNA for the CDR3: TGTGCCAGCAGTTTTCTAGCCTACGAGCAGTACTTC.